The 20 T cell receptor beta chains below all came from one sample that was sequenced in a study of blood T cell repertoires in COVID-19. Using immunoSEQ multiplex PCR, the repertoire was profiled, and TCRdb retains in-frame clones only, with some absent. The sample holds about 200,000 clones, 84% seen once. Sequenced input: peripheral blood. The receptors shown here come from a human donor in a cohort sampled during active COVID-19.

This sequence joins TRBV14 and TRBJ2-1; 9 nucleotides match TRBD1. Trimming removed 1 base from V and 10 bases from J; junction bases left unmatched: 5. CDR3 length: 14 amino acids. Germline assignment: CDR1 SGHDN and CDR2 FVKESK. This CDR3 reads CASSQGWDRDEQFF. The CDR3 DNA is TGTGCCAGCAGCCAAGGTTGGGACAGGGACGAGCAGTTCTTC.

The rearrangement links TRBV7-2 to TRBJ2-4, with a weak D call TRBD1 (5 bases). Trimming shortened V by 1 base and J by 0 bases, and 7 bases separated the two germline ends. CDR3 length: 15 amino acids. Germline-derived CDR1 and CDR2 are SGHTA and FQGNSA. The DNA for the CDR3 is TGTGCCAGCAGCTTAGTGCAGGGAGCCAAAAACATTCAGTACTTC. The encoded protein is CASSLVQGAKNIQYF.

In nucleotides, the CDR3 is TGTGCCAGCAGTGAATTTGGAGCGGGAAGCCCCCACTACAATGAGCAGTTCTTC. Amino acid sequence: CASSEFGAGSPHYNEQFF. The rearrangement joins TRBV25-1 to TRBJ2-1; 7 positions agree with TRBD2. The germline V gene has CDR1 MGHDK and CDR2 SYGVNS. This CDR3 is built from 18 residues. The junction had 12 bases not matched to a gene; V was cut back by 1 base and J by 3 bases.

The chain's CDR3 is CASSPAGGNTEAFF. The CDR3 nucleotides are TGTGCCAGCTCACCCGCAGGGGGGAACACTGAAGCTTTCTTT. The chain has TRBV18 and TRBJ1-1; 7 positions match TRBD1. The length of the CDR3 is 14 residues. V shed 3 bases, J shed 1 base, and the junction held 2 bases outside the gene matches. CDR1 is KGHSH, CDR2 LQKENI, per germline.

J is TRBJ2-3 and V is TRBV6-5, with 8 bases fitting TRBD2. The CDR3 spans 14 residues. Germline V gene data show CDR1 as MNHEY and CDR2 as SVGAGI. The junction had 9 bases not matched to a gene; V was cut back by 7 bases and J by 6 bases. CDR3 region: CASNRGGAFDTQYF. The CDR3 coding sequence is TGTGCCAGCAACCGGGGGGGGGCGTTTGATACGCAGTATTTT.

The chain combines TRBV7-8 with TRBJ1-1, with 7 bases aligning to TRBD1. The CDR3 has 15 amino acids. The germline gives CDR1 SGHVS, CDR2 FQNEAQ. After removal of 1 base from V and 4 bases from J, the junction contained 6 bases not matched to a gene. CDR3 loop: CASSLGQGIGTEAFF. The CDR3 bases are TGTGCCAGCAGCTTAGGACAGGGTATCGGCACTGAAGCTTTCTTT.

This clone occurred many times. This sequence joins TRBV28 and TRBJ1-1; 9 bases agree with TRBD1. Germline CDR1 MDHEN, CDR2 SYDVKM. Trimming at V came to 2 bases and at J to 3 bases, leaving 7 bases not matched to a gene. The CDR3 has 16 residues. This CDR3 reads CASSLMTGGLDTEAFF. DNA for the CDR3: TGTGCCAGCAGTTTAATGACAGGGGGTTTGGACACTGAAGCTTTCTTT.

The chain couples TRBV11-2 to TRBJ2-3, with TRBD1 as a possible D gene (5 bases). Germline assignment: CDR1 SGHAT and CDR2 FQNNGV. CDR3 length: 16 amino acids. V lost 11 bases and J lost 3, with 24 bases in between. This CDR3 is CAGRRGVGTLTDTQYF. DNA of the CDR3: TGTGCCGGCCGTAGGGGTGTGGGAACGTTGACAGATACGCAGTATTTT.

This chain joins TRBV5-4 and TRBJ2-1; unclear D gene. CDR1 SGHNT and CDR2 YYREEE come from the germline V gene (reference sequence). The germline V and J ends were trimmed by 4 bases and 0 bases, with 14 bases remaining between them. The CDR3 totals 16 residues. The CDR3: CASSPSGYSSYNEQFF. The CDR3 bases are TGTGCCAGCAGCCCCTCCGGGTATAGCTCCTACAATGAGCAGTTCTTC.

The rearrangement links TRBV6-2 or TRBV6-3 to TRBJ2-7, with D possibly matching TRBD1 (6 bases). This CDR3 spans 15 amino acids. Germline V lookup: CDR1 MNHEY, CDR2 SVGEGT. V was clipped by 5 bases and J by 2 bases, with 16 bases between them. The CDR3 DNA sequence: TGTGCCAGCAGTGGTCCCGGGACACCACCCTACGAGCAGTACTTC. This sequence encodes CASSGPGTPPYEQYF.

This chain connects TRBV5-1 to TRBJ1-6, with a possible D match to TRBD1 (6 bases). This CDR3 comprises 16 residues. Per the germline V gene, CDR1 is SGHRS and CDR2 is YFSETQ. V gave up 0 bases and J gave up 4 bases, with 11 bases separating them. The CDR3 nucleotides are TGCGCCAGCAGCTTGGCCGGGCAGGGGTATAATTCACCCCTCCACTTT. It codes for CASSLAGQGYNSPLHF.

A few counts support this clone. The chain has TRBV6-5 and TRBJ1-4; maybe TRBD1 (5 bases). Germline-derived CDR1 and CDR2 are MNHEY and SVGAGI. The ends were cut back, 8 bases at V and 2 bases at J, with 15 bases in the middle. CDR3 size: 15 residues. DNA of the CDR3: TGTGCCAGCGTGACCAGGGCATTGACTAATGAAAAACTGTTTTTT. Translating it yields CASVTRALTNEKLFF.

V gene TRBV12-3 or TRBV12-4 combines with J gene TRBJ1-6, with 8 nucleotides matching TRBD1. J lost 9 bases, V lost 6 bases, and 4 bases had no gene match. The CDR3 is 13 amino acids. CDR3 sequence (DNA): TGTGCCAGCAGGACAGGGGTGGCTTCACCCCTCCACTTT. This encodes CASRTGVASPLHF.

The V call is TRBV2, the J call TRBJ2-6; 7 nucleotides match TRBD1. Germline CDR1 and CDR2: SNHLY and FYNNEI. This CDR3 region has 18 residues. With 8 bases clipped from V and 0 bases from J, the junction kept 13 bases outside the gene matches. The CDR3 region has the DNA TGTGCCAGCGTCAAACAGGGGCTCCAAAACTCTGGGGCCAACGTCCTGACTTTC. Its protein is CASVKQGLQNSGANVLTF.

V and J are TRBV2 and TRBJ1-1; TRBD1 might be the D (5 bases). The germline gives CDR1 SNHLY, CDR2 FYNNEI. Between the trimmed V and J ends, which lost 3 bases and 0 bases, there was a span of 8 bases. This CDR3 comprises 14 residues. The CDR3 region is CASSDGALNTEAFF. The CDR3 DNA reads TGTGCCAGCAGTGATGGGGCTCTGAACACTGAAGCTTTCTTT.

J is TRBJ2-7 and V is TRBV10-2; 7 bases align to TRBD2. Germline assignment: CDR1 WSHSY and CDR2 SAAADI. J was trimmed by 5 bases and V by 4 bases; bases with no gene match: 14. This CDR3 has 16 amino acids. The CDR3 DNA is TGCGCCAGCAGTGGATGGGGGGAGGGGTCTAGCAACGAGCAGTACTTC. It codes for CASSGWGEGSSNEQYF.

In this sample, this clone turned up many times. This chain links TRBV7-8 with TRBJ2-1, with D possibly matching TRBD2 (6 bases). The CDR3 totals 14 residues. CDR1 is SGHVS and CDR2 is FQNEAQ in the germline V gene. V lost 3 bases and J lost 9, with 15 bases in between. The CDR3 spells CASSLRDSPVEQFF. CDR3 DNA: TGTGCCAGCAGCTTGAGGGACTCGCCCGTTGAGCAGTTCTTC.

The rearrangement uses TRBV27 and TRBJ2-1; tentative D call: TRBD2 (5 bases). CDR1 and CDR2 from the germline V gene are MNHEY and SMNVEV (reference sequence). V lost 5 bases and J 4 bases, leaving 15 bases between the germline ends. The CDR3 extends over 15 amino acids. The CDR3 region is CASSPRAASYNEQFF. In nucleotides, the CDR3 is TGTGCCAGCAGTCCGAGAGCGGCCTCTTACAATGAGCAGTTCTTC.

The rearrangement uses TRBV29-1 and TRBJ2-1; no reliable D call. The CDR3 consists of 13 residues. Trimming shortened V by 4 bases and J by 2 bases, and 9 bases separated the two germline ends. Germline loops: CDR1 SQVTM, CDR2 ANQGSEA. The CDR3 nucleotides read TGCAGCGTTGTCAGAGCGACCTACAATGAGCAGTTCTTC. It encodes CSVVRATYNEQFF.

The rearrangement uses TRBV27 and TRBJ1-5, with 7 positions matching TRBD1. J was trimmed by 2 bases and V by 7 bases; bases with no gene match: 5. Germline V gives CDR1 MNHEY, CDR2 SMNVEV (reference sequence). The CDR3 spans 14 residues. Here the CDR3 DNA reads TGTGCCAGCAAAGGGGGCTCGGGCAATCAGCCCCAGCATTTT. As protein: CASKGGSGNQPQHF.